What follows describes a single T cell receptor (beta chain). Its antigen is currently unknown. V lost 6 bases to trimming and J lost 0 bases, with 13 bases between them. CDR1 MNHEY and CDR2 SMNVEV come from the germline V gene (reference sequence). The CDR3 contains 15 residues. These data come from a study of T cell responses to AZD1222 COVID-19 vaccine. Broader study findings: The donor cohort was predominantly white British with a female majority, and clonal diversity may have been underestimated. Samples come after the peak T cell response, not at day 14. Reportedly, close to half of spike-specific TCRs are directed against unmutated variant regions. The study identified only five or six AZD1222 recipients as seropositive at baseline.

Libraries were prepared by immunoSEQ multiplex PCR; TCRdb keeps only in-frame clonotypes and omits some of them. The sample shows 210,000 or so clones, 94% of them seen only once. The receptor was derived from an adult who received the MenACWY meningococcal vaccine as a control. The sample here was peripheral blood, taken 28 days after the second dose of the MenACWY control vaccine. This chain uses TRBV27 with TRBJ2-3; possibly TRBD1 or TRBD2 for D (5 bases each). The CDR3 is CASRPWGGSTDTQYF. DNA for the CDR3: TGTGCCAGCAGGCCATGGGGCGGGAGCACAGATACGCAGTATTTT.